This T cell receptor beta chain originates from a study of T cell repertoires in cytomegalovirus infection. TCRdb called the reads again in MiXCR, with one record for every CDR3 protein. In the table there are about 490,000 distinct CDR3 sequences, more than 15% of which are singletons. The CDR3 runs 15 residues. Germline CDR1 is GTSNPN and CDR2 is SVGIG (reference sequence). Trimming removed 2 bases at V and 2 bases at J, with 16 bases between. Sequenced sample: CD8+ T cells from PBMCs. This chain links TRBV30 with TRBJ2-7; possibly TRBD1 for D (6 bases). This receptor was taken from a human donor in good health (CMV status not recorded). Some clones in this sample may be carry-over from other donors' samples. CDR3 sequence reads: CAWSSGTRVTYEQYF. CDR3 in DNA: TGTGCCTGGAGTTCTGGGACAAGGGTAACCTACGAGCAGTACTTC.